These 25 T cell receptor beta chains were all obtained from the same sample, sequenced in a study of T-cell reconstitution after alpha-beta-depleted transplantation in children. Preparation of the TCRbeta library was carried out with unique molecular identifiers. TCRdb used MiXCR to reprocess the PCR reads, holding one entry per CDR3 protein. The sample consists of 120,000 or so distinct CDR3 sequences, roughly 23% of them appearing once. The sample here was PBMCs, mostly from graft donor cells, taken 180 days after TCRalphabeta/CD19-depleted stem cell transplant. The receptor set was obtained from a male patient under 10 years old who had a stem cell transplant for chronic granulomatous disease, so the T cells may come from the graft donor.

This clonotype has a handful of counts. V and J are TRBV3-1 and TRBJ2-1; D is undetermined. Trimming pared 4 bases from V and 4 bases from J, leaving 11 bases between. From germline, CDR1 is LGHDT and CDR2 YNNKEL (reference sequence). The CDR3 spans 14 residues. The CDR3 loop is CASSLGVPYNEQFF. The CDR3 coding sequence is TGTGCCAGCAGCCTAGGCGTTCCTTACAATGAGCAGTTCTTC.

The DNA for the CDR3 is TGTGCCAGCTCACCGTACAGGGGGCCCTACGAGCAGTACTTC. It codes for CASSPYRGPYEQYF. The V gene is TRBV18, the J gene TRBJ2-7; TRBD1 agrees at 9 bases. Losses at the gene ends were 3 bases for V and 2 bases for J; bases not matched to a gene: 2. CDR3 size: 14 residues. The V gene's germline CDR1 is KGHSH and CDR2 LQKENI.

The count of this clonotype is one. The J gene is TRBJ2-7, the V gene TRBV20-1, with D uncertain. The CDR3 length is 11 residues. CDR1 is DFQATT and CDR2 is SNEGSKA in the germline V gene (reference sequence). CDR3 in amino acids: CHRQENYEQYF. The CDR3 nucleotides read TGCCACCGGCAGGAGAACTACGAGCAGTACTTC.

This clonotype came up many times. The genes are TRBV20-1 and TRBJ2-7, with 9 bases identical to TRBD2. With V trimmed by 7 bases and J by 5 bases, 15 bases remained unmatched. Per the germline V gene, CDR1 is DFQATT and CDR2 is SNEGSKA (reference sequence). The CDR3 extends over 15 amino acids. CDR3 nucleotides: TGCAGTGGGGTAGGCGGGAGGGGACTAGGAGACGAGCAGTACTTC. Translation: CSGVGGRGLGDEQYF.

This sequence joins TRBV27 and TRBJ2-1; D gene ambiguous. The germline CDR1 and CDR2 sequences are MNHEY and SMNVEV (reference sequence). Between the trimmed V and J ends, which lost 4 bases and 0 bases, there was a span of 7 bases. The CDR3 is made up of 14 amino acids. CDR3 sequence (DNA): TGTGCCAGCAGTTCCCTTAACTCCTACAATGAGCAGTTCTTC. Protein product: CASSSLNSYNEQFF.

This clonotype was counted only a few times. The rearrangement uses TRBV29-1 and TRBJ2-1, with TRBD1 identical over 8 bases. V lost 8 bases and J lost 7; bases outside the gene matches: 10. CDR3 length: 13 amino acids. Germline loops: CDR1 SQVTM, CDR2 ANQGSEA. The CDR3 reads CSLGTGNSNEQFF. The DNA for the CDR3 is TGCAGCCTTGGGACAGGAAACTCTAATGAGCAGTTCTTC.

The chain couples TRBV12-3 or TRBV12-4 to TRBJ2-7, with TRBD2 matching 9 bases. The CDR3 has 18 amino acids. The ends lost 2 bases at V and 0 bases at J; junction bases unmatched: 11. The CDR3 DNA reads as TGTGCCAGCAGTTTAAGCGTTCGGCGGGAGGGCCCCTCCTACGAGCAGTACTTC. Its translation: CASSLSVRREGPSYEQYF.

This chain links TRBV12-3 or TRBV12-4 with TRBJ1-5; maybe TRBD1 (5 bases). The CDR3 extends over 14 amino acids. With 4 bases removed from V and 5 bases from J, the gap between germline ends came to 12 bases. This chain's CDR3 is CASSSRGLDQPQHF. CDR3 nucleotides: TGTGCCAGCAGTTCGCGGGGCTTGGATCAGCCCCAGCATTTT.

The rearrangement uses TRBV24-1 and TRBJ1-5, with a tentative D call TRBD1 (5 bases). Germline V CDR1 and CDR2: KGHDR, SFDVKD. V lost 6 bases, J lost 2 bases, and 16 bases lay in between. This CDR3 is built from 16 residues. CDR3 in DNA: TGTGCCACCAGTTTCCCGGGGCCAGGAGGCAATCAGCCCCAGCATTTT. Its translation is CATSFPGPGGNQPQHF.

The chain uses TRBV6-5 and TRBJ2-1; 9 nucleotides align to TRBD1. The CDR3 covers 16 residues. Germline values: CDR1 MNHEY, CDR2 SVGAGI. V lost 4 bases to trimming and J lost 0 bases; unmatched junction nucleotides: 4. Here the CDR3 DNA reads TGTGCCAGCAGTTCGCACAGGGGGCTCTCCTACAATGAGCAGTTCTTC. Amino acid sequence: CASSSHRGLSYNEQFF.

In DNA form, the CDR3 reads TGTGCCAGCAGCTTATGGGTGCGTGAGCAGTTCTTC. Amino acid sequence: CASSLWVREQFF. The V gene is TRBV7-2, the J gene TRBJ2-1; no clear D. Trimming left V 2 bases short and J 9 bases short, with 8 bases between. From germline, CDR1 is SGHTA and CDR2 FQGNSA. There are 12 residues in the CDR3.

The sample holds many counts of this clonotype. The chain employs TRBV7-2 and TRBJ2-4; D is unresolved. Between the trimmed V and J ends, which lost 5 bases and 8 bases, there was a span of 19 bases. The CDR3 loop spans 15 amino acids. Germline V lookup: CDR1 SGHTA, CDR2 FQGNSA. The CDR3 reads CASSTPMPGRDIQYF. The CDR3 DNA is TGTGCCAGCAGCACCCCGATGCCGGGCCGGGACATTCAGTACTTC.

The table lists this clonotype with many counts. This chain links TRBV7-2 with TRBJ2-2; 9 bases are shared with TRBD2. Germline values: CDR1 SGHTA, CDR2 FQGNSA. This CDR3 region has 16 residues. Losses at the gene ends were 5 bases for V and 4 bases for J; bases not matched to a gene: 8. Here the CDR3 DNA reads TGTGCCAGCAGCGTACGACTAGCGGAAAGCACCGGGGAGCTGTTTTTT. It translates to CASSVRLAESTGELFF.

In its sample, this clonotype was seen many times. This chain uses TRBV12-3 or TRBV12-4 with TRBJ2-3, with D perhaps TRBD2 (5 bases). V lost 0 bases to trimming and J lost 0 bases, with 22 bases between them. The CDR3 runs to 20 residues. CDR3 nucleotide sequence: TGTGCCAGCAGTTTAGCCCCCAAAACACTAGGCCCGGCTAGCACAGATACGCAGTATTTT. Protein product: CASSLAPKTLGPASTDTQYF.

The chain is built from TRBV7-2 and TRBJ2-3; 8 bases are a match to TRBD2. The germline V gene encodes CDR1 SGHTA and CDR2 FQGNSA. V trimming: 4 bases; J trimming: 0 bases; junction bases outside the gene matches: 6. There are 16 residues in the CDR3. The DNA of the CDR3 is TGTGCCAGCAGCTATTCTGCGGGGGGAAGCACAGATACGCAGTATTTT. This encodes CASSYSAGGSTDTQYF.

V and J are TRBV25-1 and TRBJ1-1; D may be TRBD1 (6 bases). This CDR3 comprises 13 residues. The germline gives CDR1 MGHDK, CDR2 SYGVNS. Between the trimmed V and J ends, which lost 6 bases and 3 bases, there was a span of 11 bases. The DNA of the CDR3 is TGTGCCAGCAGGATGCAGGGGTACACTGAAGCTTTCTTT. Its translation is CASRMQGYTEAFF.

This clonotype has just a few counts. This chain connects TRBV18 to TRBJ2-5, with D hard to call. This CDR3 region has 13 residues. Germline V gene data show CDR1 as KGHSH and CDR2 as LQKENI. Trimming removed 4 bases at V and 0 bases at J, with 6 bases between. The DNA of the CDR3 is TGTGCCAGCTCACAGGGCTACCAAGAGACCCAGTACTTC. Protein: CASSQGYQETQYF.

This clonotype was counted ten times or more. The chain employs TRBV7-2 and TRBJ2-7, with 14 bases fitting TRBD2. The V gene end was trimmed by 4 bases and the J gene end by 2 bases; junction bases not matched to a gene: 1. From germline, CDR1 is SGHTA and CDR2 FQGNSA. This CDR3 region has 15 residues. The CDR3 here is CASSSTSGRAYEQYF. CDR3 nucleotide sequence: TGTGCCAGCAGCTCGACTAGCGGGAGGGCCTACGAGCAGTACTTC.

This clonotype came up many times. This chain joins TRBV5-1 and TRBJ2-7, with D perhaps matching TRBD1 (6 bases). The CDR3 runs to 14 residues. Germline values: CDR1 SGHRS, CDR2 YFSETQ. V was pared by 3 bases and J by 1 base, with 11 bases between. DNA of the CDR3: TGCGCCAGCAGCTCATGGACAGCATCCTACGAGCAGTACTTC. It is translated as CASSSWTASYEQYF.

In this sample, this clonotype turned up a few times. The chain couples TRBV7-9 to TRBJ1-1; 7 bases are a match to TRBD1. Germline CDR1 reads SEHNR; CDR2 reads FQNEAQ (reference sequence). V lost 4 bases, J lost 1 base, and 9 bases stayed unmatched. There are 16 residues in the CDR3. The CDR3 nucleotides are TGTGCCAGCAGCTCCGGACTTCGGACAGGGAACACTGAAGCTTTCTTT. This sequence encodes CASSSGLRTGNTEAFF.

The CDR3 DNA is TGTGCCAGCAGTTTCCGATGGCTAGCGGGAAAGCAGACCCAGTACTTC. Residues: CASSFRWLAGKQTQYF. The chain has TRBV27 and TRBJ2-5, with 9 nucleotides matching TRBD2. This CDR3 has 16 amino acids. After removal of 3 bases from V and 6 bases from J, the junction contained 11 bases not matched to a gene. Germline V gene data show CDR1 as MNHEY and CDR2 as SMNVEV (reference sequence).

The chain recombines TRBV7-6 with TRBJ1-1; D is possibly TRBD1 (5 bases). Deletions cut 0 bases from V and 4 bases from J, with 9 bases between. The CDR3 length is 14 residues. Germline V gives CDR1 SGHVS, CDR2 FNYEAQ. In DNA, the CDR3 is TGTGCCAGCAGCTTAGCTGGGAGGGGCACTGAAGCTTTCTTT. Protein: CASSLAGRGTEAFF.

The chain carries TRBV5-5 and TRBJ2-1, with 11 nucleotides matching TRBD2. CDR1 is SGHKS, CDR2 YYEKEE, per germline (reference sequence). V was clipped by 3 bases and J by 9 bases; unmatched bases: 5. The CDR3 sequence is 14 residues long. The CDR3 protein is CASSSIAGGLEQFF. For the CDR3, the DNA is TGTGCCAGCAGCTCAATAGCGGGGGGGCTTGAGCAGTTCTTC. Looking up the rest from reference TRBV5-5 and TRBJ2-1 gives the full variable domain: DAGVTQSPTHLIKTRGQQVTLRCSPISGHKSVSWYQQVLGQGPQFIFQYYEKEERGRGNFPDRFSARQFPNYSSELNVNALLLGDSALYLCASSSIAGGLEQFFGPGTRLTVL.

This clonotype was recorded at least ten times. V usage is TRBV20-1 and J usage is TRBJ2-3; no firm D call. Deletions cut 2 bases from V and 2 bases from J, with 8 bases between. Looked up from germline, CDR1 is DFQATT and CDR2 is SNEGSKA (reference sequence). This CDR3 is 13 amino acids long. The CDR3 protein is CSARQAPTDTQYF. The CDR3, as DNA: TGCAGTGCTAGACAGGCACCCACAGATACGCAGTATTTT.

This clonotype appeared a few times. The chain uses TRBV6-1 and TRBJ1-1; 8 positions match TRBD1. This CDR3 is built from 14 residues. V was pared by 8 bases and J by 4 bases, with 9 bases of the junction left unmatched. Germline V CDR1 and CDR2: MNHNS, SASEGT. CDR3 sequence: CASALTGGGTEAFF. CDR3 nucleotides: TGTGCCAGCGCATTAACAGGGGGTGGCACTGAAGCTTTCTTT.